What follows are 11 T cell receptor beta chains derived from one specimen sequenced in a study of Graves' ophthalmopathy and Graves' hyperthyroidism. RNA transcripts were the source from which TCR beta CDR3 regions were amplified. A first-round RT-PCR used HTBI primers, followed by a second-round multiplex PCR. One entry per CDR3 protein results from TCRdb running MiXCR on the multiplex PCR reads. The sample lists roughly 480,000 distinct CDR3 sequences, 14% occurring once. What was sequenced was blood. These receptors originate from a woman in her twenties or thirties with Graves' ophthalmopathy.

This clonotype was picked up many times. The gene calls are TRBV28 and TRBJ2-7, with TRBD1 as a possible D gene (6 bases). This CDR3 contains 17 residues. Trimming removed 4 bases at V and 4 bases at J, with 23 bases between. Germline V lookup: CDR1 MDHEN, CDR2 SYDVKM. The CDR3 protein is CASSYAYWDIPSYEQYF. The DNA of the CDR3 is TGTGCCAGCAGTTACGCTTATTGGGACATCCCCTCGTACGAGCAGTACTTC.

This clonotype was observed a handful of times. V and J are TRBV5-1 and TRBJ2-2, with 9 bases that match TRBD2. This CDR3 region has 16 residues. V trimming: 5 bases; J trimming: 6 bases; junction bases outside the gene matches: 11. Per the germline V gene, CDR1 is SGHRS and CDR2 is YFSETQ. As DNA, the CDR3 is TGCGCCAGCAGACCCCCGGGTAGCGGGAGCTCCGGGGAGCTGTTTTTT. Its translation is CASRPPGSGSSGELFF.

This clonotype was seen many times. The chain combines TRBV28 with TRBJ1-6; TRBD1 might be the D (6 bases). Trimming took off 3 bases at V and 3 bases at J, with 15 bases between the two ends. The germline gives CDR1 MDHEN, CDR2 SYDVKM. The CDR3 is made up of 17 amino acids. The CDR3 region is CASSFSGHNLYNSPLHF. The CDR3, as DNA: TGTGCCAGCAGTTTCTCGGGACACAACCTCTATAATTCACCCCTCCACTTT.

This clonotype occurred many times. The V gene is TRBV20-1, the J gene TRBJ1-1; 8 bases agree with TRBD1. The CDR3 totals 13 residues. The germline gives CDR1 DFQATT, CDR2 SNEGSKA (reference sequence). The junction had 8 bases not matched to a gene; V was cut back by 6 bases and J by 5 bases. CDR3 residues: CSALSGGKTEAFF. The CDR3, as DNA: TGCAGTGCCCTTTCAGGGGGCAAGACTGAAGCTTTCTTT.

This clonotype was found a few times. CDR3 region: CASSPTSGGINTGELFF. The CDR3 bases are TGTGCCAGCAGTCCTACTAGCGGGGGAATCAACACCGGGGAGCTGTTTTTT. The rearrangement joins TRBV6-1 to TRBJ2-2, with 11 bases identical to TRBD2. The CDR3 spans 17 residues. Germline V gives CDR1 MNHNS, CDR2 SASEGT. V gave up 5 bases and J gave up 2 bases; unmatched junction bases: 7.

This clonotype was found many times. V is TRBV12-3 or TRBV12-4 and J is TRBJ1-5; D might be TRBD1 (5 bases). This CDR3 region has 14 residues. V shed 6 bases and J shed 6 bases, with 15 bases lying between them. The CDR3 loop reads CASSFGQYIQPQHF. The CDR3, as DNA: TGTGCCAGCAGCTTTGGACAATACATTCAGCCCCAGCATTTT.

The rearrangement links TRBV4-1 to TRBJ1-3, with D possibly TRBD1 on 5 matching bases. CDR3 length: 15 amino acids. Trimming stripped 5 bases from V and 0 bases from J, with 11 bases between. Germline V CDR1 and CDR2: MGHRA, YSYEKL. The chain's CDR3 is CASSYTGVSGNTIYF. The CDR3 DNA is TGCGCCAGCAGCTACACAGGTGTCTCTGGAAACACCATATATTTT.

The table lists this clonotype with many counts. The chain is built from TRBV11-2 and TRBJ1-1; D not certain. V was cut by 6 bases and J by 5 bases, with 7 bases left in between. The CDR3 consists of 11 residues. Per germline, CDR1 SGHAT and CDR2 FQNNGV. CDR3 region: CASRDTTEAFF. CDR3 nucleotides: TGTGCCAGCAGAGATACTACTGAAGCTTTCTTT.

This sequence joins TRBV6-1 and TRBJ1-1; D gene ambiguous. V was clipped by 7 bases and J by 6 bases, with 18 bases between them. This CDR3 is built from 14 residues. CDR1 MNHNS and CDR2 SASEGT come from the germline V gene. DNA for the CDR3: TGTGCCAGCATAATTAGAGGAGGAGCCCCTGAAGCTTTCTTT. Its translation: CASIIRGGAPEAFF.

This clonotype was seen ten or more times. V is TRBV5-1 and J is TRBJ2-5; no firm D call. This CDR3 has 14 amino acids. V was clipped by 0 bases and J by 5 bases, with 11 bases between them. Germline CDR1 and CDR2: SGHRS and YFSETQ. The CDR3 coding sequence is TGCGCCAGCAGCTTGGTTGGACGGTCGGAGACCCAGTACTTC. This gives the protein CASSLVGRSETQYF.

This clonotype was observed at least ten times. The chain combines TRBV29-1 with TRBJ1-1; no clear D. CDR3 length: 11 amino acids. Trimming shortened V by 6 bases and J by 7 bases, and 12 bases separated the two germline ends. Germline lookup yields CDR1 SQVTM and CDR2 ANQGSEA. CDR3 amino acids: CSVADQLEAFF. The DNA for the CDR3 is TGCAGCGTCGCTGACCAGCTTGAAGCTTTCTTT.